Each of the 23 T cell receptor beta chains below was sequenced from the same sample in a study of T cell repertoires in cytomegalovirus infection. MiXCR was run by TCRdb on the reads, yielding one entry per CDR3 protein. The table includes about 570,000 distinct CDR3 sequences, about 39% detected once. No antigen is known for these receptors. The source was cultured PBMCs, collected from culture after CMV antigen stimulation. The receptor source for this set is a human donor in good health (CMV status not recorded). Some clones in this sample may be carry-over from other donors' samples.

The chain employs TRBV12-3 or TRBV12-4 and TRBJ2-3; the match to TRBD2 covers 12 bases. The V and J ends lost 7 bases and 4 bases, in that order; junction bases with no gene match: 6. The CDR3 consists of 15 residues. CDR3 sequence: CASILAGGPSDTQYF. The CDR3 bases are TGTGCCAGCATCCTAGCGGGGGGGCCTTCAGATACGCAGTATTTT.

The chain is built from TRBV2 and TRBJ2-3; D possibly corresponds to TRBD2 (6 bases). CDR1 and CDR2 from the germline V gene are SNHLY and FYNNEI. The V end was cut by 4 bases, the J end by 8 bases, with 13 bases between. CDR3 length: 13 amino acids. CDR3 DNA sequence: TGTGCCAGCAGTGGGGGAGGTCGAGGTACGCAGTATTTT. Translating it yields CASSGGGRGTQYF.

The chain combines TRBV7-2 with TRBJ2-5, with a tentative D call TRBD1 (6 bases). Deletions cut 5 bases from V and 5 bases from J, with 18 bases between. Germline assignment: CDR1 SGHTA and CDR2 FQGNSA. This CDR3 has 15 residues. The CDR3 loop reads CASSTMGAEGETQYF. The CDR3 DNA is TGTGCCAGCAGCACCATGGGGGCGGAAGGCGAGACCCAGTACTTC.

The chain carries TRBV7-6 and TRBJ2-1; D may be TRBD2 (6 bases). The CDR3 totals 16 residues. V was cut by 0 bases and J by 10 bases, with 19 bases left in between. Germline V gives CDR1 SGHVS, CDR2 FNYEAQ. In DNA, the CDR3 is TGTGCCAGCAGCTTAGCGCAGAGCGGGTGGGATTTCGAGCAGTTCTTC. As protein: CASSLAQSGWDFEQFF.

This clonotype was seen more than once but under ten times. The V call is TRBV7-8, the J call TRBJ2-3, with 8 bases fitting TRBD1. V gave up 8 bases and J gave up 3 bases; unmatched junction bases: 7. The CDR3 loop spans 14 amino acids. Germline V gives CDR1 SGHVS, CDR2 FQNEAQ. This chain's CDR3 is CASVRDRRTDTQYF. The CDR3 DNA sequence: TGTGCCAGCGTTCGGGACAGGCGGACAGATACGCAGTATTTT.

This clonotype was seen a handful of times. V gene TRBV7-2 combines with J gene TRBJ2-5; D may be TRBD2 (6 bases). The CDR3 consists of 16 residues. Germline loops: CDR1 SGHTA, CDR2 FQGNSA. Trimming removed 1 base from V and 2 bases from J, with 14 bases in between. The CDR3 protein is CASSLVYLAVQETQYF. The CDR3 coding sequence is TGTGCCAGCAGCTTAGTCTACTTAGCGGTACAAGAGACCCAGTACTTC.

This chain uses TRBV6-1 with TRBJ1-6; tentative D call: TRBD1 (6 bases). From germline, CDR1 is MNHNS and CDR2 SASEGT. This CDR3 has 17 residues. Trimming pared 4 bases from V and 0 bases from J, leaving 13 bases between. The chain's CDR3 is CASSGGGWSSYNSPLHF. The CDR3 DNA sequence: TGTGCCAGCAGTGGCGGGGGCTGGAGCTCCTATAATTCACCCCTCCACTTT.

CDR3 in DNA: TGTGCCAGCAGCCTGACCCCGGGAGATACGCAGTATTTT. Translating gives CASSLTPGDTQYF. The chain joins TRBV5-5 to TRBJ2-3; D gene unclear. CDR3 length equals 13 residues. Trimming shortened V by 4 bases and J by 5 bases, and 11 bases separated the two germline ends. Germline V gives CDR1 SGHKS, CDR2 YYEKEE (reference sequence).

CDR3 protein: CASSLRAGGISSGNTIYF. The DNA for the CDR3 is TGCGCCAGCAGCCTCCGGGCAGGGGGCATTTCATCTGGAAACACCATATATTTT. V usage is TRBV4-1 and J usage is TRBJ1-3, with TRBD1 matching over 8 bases. Unmatched junction bases numbered 12, after V lost 4 bases and J lost 1 base. The CDR3 totals 18 residues. Germline V lookup: CDR1 MGHRA, CDR2 YSYEKL.

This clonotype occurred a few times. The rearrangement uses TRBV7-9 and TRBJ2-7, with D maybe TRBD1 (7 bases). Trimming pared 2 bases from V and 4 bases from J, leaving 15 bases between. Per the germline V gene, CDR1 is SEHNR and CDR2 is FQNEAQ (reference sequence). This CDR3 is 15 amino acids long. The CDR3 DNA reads TGTGCCAGCAGCTTAAAAGGACAGGCGGGGTACGAGCAGTACTTC. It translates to CASSLKGQAGYEQYF.

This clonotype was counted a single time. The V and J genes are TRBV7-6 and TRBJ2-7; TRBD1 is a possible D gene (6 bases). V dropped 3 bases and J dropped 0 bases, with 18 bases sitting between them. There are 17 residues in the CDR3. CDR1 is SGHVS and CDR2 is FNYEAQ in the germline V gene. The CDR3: CASSLEEMGTTSYEQYF. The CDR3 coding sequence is TGTGCCAGCAGCTTGGAAGAGATGGGGACAACCTCCTACGAGCAGTACTTC.

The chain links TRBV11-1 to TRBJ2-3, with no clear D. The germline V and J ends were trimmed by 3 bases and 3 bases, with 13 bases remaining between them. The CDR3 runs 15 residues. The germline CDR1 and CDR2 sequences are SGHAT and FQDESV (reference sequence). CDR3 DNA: TGTGCCAGCAGCTTCGGGCGGCAGACAACAGATACGCAGTATTTT. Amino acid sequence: CASSFGRQTTDTQYF. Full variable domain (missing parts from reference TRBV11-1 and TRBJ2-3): EAEVAQSPRYKITEKSQAVAFWCDPISGHATLYWYRQILGQGPELLVQFQDESVVDDSQLPKDRFSAERLKGVDSTLKIQPAELGDSAMYLCASSFGRQTTDTQYFGPGTRLTVL.

CDR3 DNA: TGCGCCAGCAGCTTGGCCCCACCCACAGCGAACACCGGGGAGCTGTTTTTT. Its protein product is CASSLAPPTANTGELFF. The chain recombines TRBV5-1 with TRBJ2-2; no reliable D call. The germline V and J ends were trimmed by 0 bases and 0 bases, with 12 bases remaining between them. The germline V gene encodes CDR1 SGHRS and CDR2 YFSETQ. This CDR3 has 17 residues.

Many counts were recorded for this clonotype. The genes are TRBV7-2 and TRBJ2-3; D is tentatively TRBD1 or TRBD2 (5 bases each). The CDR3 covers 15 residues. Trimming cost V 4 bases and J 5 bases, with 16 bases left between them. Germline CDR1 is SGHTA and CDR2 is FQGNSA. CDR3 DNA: TGTGCCAGCAGCTCGACTACAGGAATCAGAGATACGCAGTATTTT. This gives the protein CASSSTTGIRDTQYF.

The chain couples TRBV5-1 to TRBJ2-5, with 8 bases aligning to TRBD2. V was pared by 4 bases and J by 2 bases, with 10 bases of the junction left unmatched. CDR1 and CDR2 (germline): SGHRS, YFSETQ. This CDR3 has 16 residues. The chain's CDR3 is CASSPGGAGRQETQYF. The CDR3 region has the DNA TGCGCCAGCAGCCCGGGGGGGGCAGGCAGACAAGAGACCCAGTACTTC. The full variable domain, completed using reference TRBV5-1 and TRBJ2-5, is KAGVTQTPRYLIKTRGQQVTLSCSPISGHRSVSWYQQTPGQGLQFLFEYFSETQRNKGNFPGRFSGRQFSNSRSEMNVSTLELGDSALYLCASSPGGAGRQETQYFGPGTRLLVL.

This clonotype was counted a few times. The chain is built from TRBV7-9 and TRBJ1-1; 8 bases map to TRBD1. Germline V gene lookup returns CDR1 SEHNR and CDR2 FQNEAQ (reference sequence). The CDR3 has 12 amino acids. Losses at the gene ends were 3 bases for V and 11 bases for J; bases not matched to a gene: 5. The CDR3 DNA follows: TGTGCCAGCAGCTTCTCGGGACAGGCCGCTTTCTTT. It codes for CASSFSGQAAFF.

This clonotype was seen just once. CDR3 DNA sequence: TGTGCCAGCATTGCGGACAGGGGGCGAAATGAGCAGTTCTTC. It translates to CASIADRGRNEQFF. The rearrangement uses TRBV6-6 and TRBJ2-1; 11 nucleotides align to TRBD1. V shed 7 bases and J 7 bases; nucleotides not matched to a gene: 6. Germline CDR1 and CDR2: MNHNY and SVGAGI (reference sequence). This CDR3 spans 14 amino acids.

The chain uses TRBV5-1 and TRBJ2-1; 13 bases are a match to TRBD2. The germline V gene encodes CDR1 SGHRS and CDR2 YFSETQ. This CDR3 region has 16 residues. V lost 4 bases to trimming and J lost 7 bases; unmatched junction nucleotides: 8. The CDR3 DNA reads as TGCGCCAGCAGCCTCCCGACTAGCGGGGGGATAAATGAGCAGTTCTTC. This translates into CASSLPTSGGINEQFF.

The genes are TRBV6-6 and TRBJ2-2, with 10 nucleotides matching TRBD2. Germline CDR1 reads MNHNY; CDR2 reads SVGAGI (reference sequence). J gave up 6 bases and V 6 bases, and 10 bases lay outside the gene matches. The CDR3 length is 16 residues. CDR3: CASRRPGLATPGELFF. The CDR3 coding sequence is TGTGCCAGCAGAAGACCGGGACTAGCGACCCCCGGGGAGCTGTTTTTT.

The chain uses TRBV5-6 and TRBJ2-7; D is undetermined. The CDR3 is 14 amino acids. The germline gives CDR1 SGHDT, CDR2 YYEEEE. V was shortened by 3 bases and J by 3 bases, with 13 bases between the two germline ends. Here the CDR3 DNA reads TGTGCCAGCAGCTCCGCCGATCGGTACTACGAGCAGTACTTC. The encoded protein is CASSSADRYYEQYF.

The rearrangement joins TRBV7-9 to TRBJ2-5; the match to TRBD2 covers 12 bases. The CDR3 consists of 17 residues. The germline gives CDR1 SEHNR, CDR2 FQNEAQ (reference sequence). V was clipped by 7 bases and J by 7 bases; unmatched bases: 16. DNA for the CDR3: TGTGCCAGCACCGGCCCCCGACTAGCGGGAGTCCGATCGACCCAGTACTTC. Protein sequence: CASTGPRLAGVRSTQYF.

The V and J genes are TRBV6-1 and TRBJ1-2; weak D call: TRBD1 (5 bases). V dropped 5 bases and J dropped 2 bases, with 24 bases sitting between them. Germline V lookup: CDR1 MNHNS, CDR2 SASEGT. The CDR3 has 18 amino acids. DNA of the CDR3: TGTGCCAGCAGTAGGGGCGGGCGAACGTCCCACCCCAACTATGGCTACACCTTC. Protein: CASSRGGRTSHPNYGYTF.

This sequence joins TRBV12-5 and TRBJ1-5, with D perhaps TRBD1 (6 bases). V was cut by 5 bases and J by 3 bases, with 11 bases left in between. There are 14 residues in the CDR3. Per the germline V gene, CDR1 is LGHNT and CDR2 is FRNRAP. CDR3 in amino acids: CASGPDSYNQPQHF. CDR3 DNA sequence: TGTGCTAGTGGTCCGGACAGTTACAATCAGCCCCAGCATTTT.